A single sample gave rise to the 12 T cell receptor beta chains below, sequenced in a study of blood T cell repertoires in COVID-19. Repertoires were generated with immunoSEQ multiplex PCR, while TCRdb's copy carries only in-frame clones and drops some. The data contain 200,000 to 250,000 clones, approximately 81% of them singletons. Input material: peripheral blood. The receptor source for this set is a woman aged 80 or over with acute or convalescent COVID-19.

The chain couples TRBV5-1 to TRBJ2-5; possibly TRBD2 for D (5 bases). The V end lost 0 bases, the J end lost 3 bases, and 15 bases lay between the germline ends. The CDR3 covers 16 residues. The germline V gene encodes CDR1 SGHRS and CDR2 YFSETQ. The DNA of the CDR3 is TGCGCCAGCAGCTTGGATTTAGGCGACGGGAAAGAGACCCAGTACTTC. Its translation: CASSLDLGDGKETQYF.

This clone was recorded a few times. V and J are TRBV10-3 and TRBJ1-4; perhaps TRBD1 as D (6 bases). Germline CDR1 is ENHRY and CDR2 is SYGVKD. Trimming removed 5 bases from V and 7 bases from J, with 17 bases in between. There are 15 residues in the CDR3. CDR3 sequence reads: CAISTPTGGSEKLFF. The DNA for the CDR3 is TGTGCCATCAGTACCCCGACAGGAGGAAGTGAAAAACTGTTTTTT.

The rearrangement joins TRBV21-1 to TRBJ2-7; the DNA was not used to check the table's D call, TRBD1. TRBV21-1 is listed as a pseudogene. The CDR3 length is 14 residues. The CDR3 coding sequence is TGTGCCAGCAGCCCCCCGACAGCCACCTACGAGCAGTACTTC. This gives the protein CASSPPTATYEQYF.

V and J are TRBV5-6 and TRBJ2-1, with a weak D call TRBD2 (5 bases). The germline CDR1 and CDR2 sequences are SGHDT and YYEEEE. The V end lost 4 bases, the J end lost 2 bases, and 13 bases lay between the germline ends. The CDR3 runs 15 residues. The CDR3 region is CASSRGLAPYNEQFF. CDR3 nucleotides: TGTGCCAGCAGCCGAGGGTTAGCGCCCTACAATGAGCAGTTCTTC. Variable domain in full (rest from reference TRBV5-6 and TRBJ2-1): DAGVTQSPTHLIKTRGQQVTLRCSPKSGHDTVSWYQQALGQGPQFIFQYYEEEERQRGNFPDRFSGHQFPNYSSELNVNALLLGDSALYLCASSRGLAPYNEQFFGPGTRLTVL.

J is TRBJ2-4 and V is TRBV4-3; tentatively, D is TRBD1 (5 bases). Germline V CDR1 and CDR2: LGHNA, YSLEER. This CDR3 spans 15 amino acids. V was shortened by 0 bases and J by 8 bases, with 14 bases between the two germline ends. CDR3 coding DNA: TGCGCCAGCAGCCAAGAGGGCAGGGATTTTGACATTCAGTACTTC. This gives the protein CASSQEGRDFDIQYF.

V usage is TRBV27 and J usage is TRBJ1-4; 9 bases map to TRBD1. J was trimmed by 7 bases and V by 6 bases; bases with no gene match: 6. Germline CDR1 and CDR2: MNHEY and SMNVEV (reference sequence). The CDR3 sequence is 14 residues long. CDR3 sequence: CASRQGAVGEKLFF. The CDR3, as DNA: TGTGCCAGCAGACAGGGGGCTGTTGGTGAAAAACTGTTTTTT.

The CDR3 DNA reads as TGCGCCAGCAGCTTCATACCTGGACAAGCGTACAATGAGCAGTTCTTC. Translated: CASSFIPGQAYNEQFF. The chain uses TRBV5-1 and TRBJ2-1, with a possible D match to TRBD1 (5 bases). Germline loops: CDR1 SGHRS, CDR2 YFSETQ. CDR3 size: 16 residues. V was trimmed by 2 bases and J by 4 bases, leaving 16 bases between them.

This clone has more than one count but fewer than ten. The rearrangement joins TRBV10-3 to TRBJ1-2; D is ambiguous. Germline V gives CDR1 ENHRY, CDR2 SYGVKD. The CDR3 totals 13 residues. Deletions cut 7 bases from V and 3 bases from J, with 12 bases between. The CDR3 spells CAITPREDYGYTF. For the CDR3, the DNA is TGTGCCATCACTCCTAGGGAGGACTATGGCTACACCTTC.

This clone was recorded once. The chain couples TRBV3-1 (or the pseudogene TRBV3-2) to TRBJ2-1; D is perhaps TRBD2 (6 bases). V dropped 5 bases and J dropped 10 bases, with 15 bases sitting between them. Germline loops: CDR1 LGHDT, CDR2 YNNKEL (reference sequence). CDR3 length: 13 amino acids. CDR3 residues: CASSYGTLHEQFF. CDR3 in DNA: TGTGCCAGCAGCTACGGGACTCTCCACGAGCAGTTCTTC.

The rearrangement uses TRBV20-1 and TRBJ2-3, with D possibly TRBD2 on 5 matching bases. CDR3 length equals 11 residues. CDR1 and CDR2 from the germline V gene are DFQATT and SNEGSKA (reference sequence). Trimming stripped 3 bases from V and 6 bases from J, with 7 bases between. CDR3 loop: CSASPGDTQYF. CDR3 bases: TGCAGTGCTAGCCCGGGGGATACGCAGTATTTT.

V and J are TRBV6-5 and TRBJ1-5; D not certain. Trimming took 6 bases from V and 1 from J, leaving 13 bases between them. Germline lookup yields CDR1 MNHEY and CDR2 SVGAGI. The CDR3 is 15 residues long. CDR3 loop: CASSPTIRSNQPQHF. In DNA form, the CDR3 reads TGTGCCAGCAGCCCAACGATTCGGAGCAATCAGCCCCAGCATTTT.

The chain recombines TRBV4-1 with TRBJ2-1; D call uncertain. CDR1 is MGHRA, CDR2 YSYEKL, per germline. The CDR3 contains 15 residues. V lost 5 bases, J lost 0 bases, and 11 bases lay in between. CDR3 loop: CASSFLFNSYNEQFF. The CDR3 nucleotides read TGCGCCAGCAGCTTCCTATTTAACTCCTACAATGAGCAGTTCTTC.